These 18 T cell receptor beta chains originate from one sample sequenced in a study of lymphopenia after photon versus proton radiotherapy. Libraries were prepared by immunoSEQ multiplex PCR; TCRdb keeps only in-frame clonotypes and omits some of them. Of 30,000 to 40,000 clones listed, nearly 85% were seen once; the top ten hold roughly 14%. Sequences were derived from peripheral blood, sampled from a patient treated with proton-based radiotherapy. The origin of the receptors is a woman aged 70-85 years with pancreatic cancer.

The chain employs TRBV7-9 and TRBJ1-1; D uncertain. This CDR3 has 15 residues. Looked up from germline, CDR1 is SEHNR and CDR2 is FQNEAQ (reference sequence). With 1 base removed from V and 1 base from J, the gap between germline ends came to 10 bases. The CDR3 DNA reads TGTGCCAGCAGCTTAGAGACGGGTGGGAACACTGAAGCTTTCTTT. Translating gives CASSLETGGNTEAFF.

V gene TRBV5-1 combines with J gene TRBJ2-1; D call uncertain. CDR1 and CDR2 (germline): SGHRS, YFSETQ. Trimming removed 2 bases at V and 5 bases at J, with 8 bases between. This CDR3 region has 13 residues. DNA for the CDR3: TGCGCCAGCAGCTTCACACCTGACAATGAGCAGTTCTTC. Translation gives CASSFTPDNEQFF.

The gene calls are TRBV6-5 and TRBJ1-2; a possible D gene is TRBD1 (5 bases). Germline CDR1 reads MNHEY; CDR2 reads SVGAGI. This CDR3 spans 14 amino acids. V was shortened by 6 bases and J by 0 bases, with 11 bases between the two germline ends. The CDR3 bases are TGTGCCAGCAGCAGGACAAACGCTAACTATGGCTACACCTTC. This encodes CASSRTNANYGYTF.

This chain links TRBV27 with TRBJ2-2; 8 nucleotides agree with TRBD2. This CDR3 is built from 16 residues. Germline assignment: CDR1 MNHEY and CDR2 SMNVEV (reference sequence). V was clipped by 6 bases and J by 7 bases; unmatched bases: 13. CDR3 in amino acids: CASRSREGLFSGELFF. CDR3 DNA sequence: TGTGCCAGCAGGTCTCGGGAGGGCCTGTTTAGCGGGGAGCTGTTTTTT.

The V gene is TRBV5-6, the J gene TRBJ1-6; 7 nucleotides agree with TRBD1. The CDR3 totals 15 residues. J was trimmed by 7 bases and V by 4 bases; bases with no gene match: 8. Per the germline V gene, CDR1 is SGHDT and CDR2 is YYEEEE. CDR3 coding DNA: TGTGCCAGCAGCAAACAGGGGCGGGCGAATTCACCCCTCCACTTT. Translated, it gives CASSKQGRANSPLHF.

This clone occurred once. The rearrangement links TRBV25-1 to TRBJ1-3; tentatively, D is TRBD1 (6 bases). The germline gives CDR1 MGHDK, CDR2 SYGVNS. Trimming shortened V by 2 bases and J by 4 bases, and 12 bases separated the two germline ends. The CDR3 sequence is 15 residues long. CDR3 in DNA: TGTGCCAGCAGTGAACCGGGGGCTGGGGGAAACACCATATATTTT. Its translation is CASSEPGAGGNTIYF.

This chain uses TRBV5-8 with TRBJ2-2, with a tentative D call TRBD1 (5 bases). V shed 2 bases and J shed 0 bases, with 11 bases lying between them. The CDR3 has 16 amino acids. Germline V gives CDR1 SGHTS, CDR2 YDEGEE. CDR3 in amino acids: CASSFRVGANTGELFF. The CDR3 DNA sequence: TGTGCCAGCAGCTTCAGGGTTGGAGCGAACACCGGGGAGCTGTTTTTT.

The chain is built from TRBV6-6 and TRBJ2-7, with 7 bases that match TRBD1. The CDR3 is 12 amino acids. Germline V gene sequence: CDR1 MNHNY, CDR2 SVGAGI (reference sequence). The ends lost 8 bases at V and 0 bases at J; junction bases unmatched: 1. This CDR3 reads CASRDSSYEQYF. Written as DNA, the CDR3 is TGTGCCAGCCGGGACAGCTCCTACGAGCAGTACTTC.

The CDR3 loop reads CASRQGTHEQYF. The CDR3 region has the DNA TGTGCCAGCAGACAGGGAACGCACGAGCAGTACTTC. The chain has TRBV2 and TRBJ2-7; D may be TRBD1 (6 bases). V was clipped by 6 bases and J by 5 bases, with 11 bases between them. This CDR3 region has 12 residues. In germline, CDR1 is SNHLY, CDR2 FYNNEI.

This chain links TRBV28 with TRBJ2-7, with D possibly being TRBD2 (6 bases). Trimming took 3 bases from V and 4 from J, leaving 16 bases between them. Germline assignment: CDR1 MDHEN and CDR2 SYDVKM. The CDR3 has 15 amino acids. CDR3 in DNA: TGTGCCAGCAGTTTGGGCGGCGCGGGGATTTACGAGCAGTACTTC. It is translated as CASSLGGAGIYEQYF.

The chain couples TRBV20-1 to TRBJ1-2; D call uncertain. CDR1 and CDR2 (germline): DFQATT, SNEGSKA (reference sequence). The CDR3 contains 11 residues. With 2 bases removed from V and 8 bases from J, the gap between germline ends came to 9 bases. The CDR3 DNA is TGCAGTGCTAGACCCACGGGAGGCTACACCTTC. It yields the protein CSARPTGGYTF.

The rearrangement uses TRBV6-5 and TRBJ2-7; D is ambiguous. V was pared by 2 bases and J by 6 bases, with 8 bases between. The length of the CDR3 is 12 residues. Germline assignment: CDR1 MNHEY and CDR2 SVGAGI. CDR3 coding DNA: TGTGCCAGCAGTTACGGTGCCGGCGAGCAGTACTTC. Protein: CASSYGAGEQYF.

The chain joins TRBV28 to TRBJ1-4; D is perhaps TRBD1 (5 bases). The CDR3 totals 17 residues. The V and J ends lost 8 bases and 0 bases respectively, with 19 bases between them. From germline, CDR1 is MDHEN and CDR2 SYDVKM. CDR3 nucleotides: TGTGCCAGCGGATTAGGGCCAGGGTGGACAACTAATGAAAAACTGTTTTTT. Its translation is CASGLGPGWTTNEKLFF.

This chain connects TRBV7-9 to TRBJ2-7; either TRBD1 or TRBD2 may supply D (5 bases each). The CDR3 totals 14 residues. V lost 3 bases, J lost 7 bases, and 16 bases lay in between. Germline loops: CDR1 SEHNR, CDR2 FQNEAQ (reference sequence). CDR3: CASSFGDGPEEQYF. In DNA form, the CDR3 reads TGTGCCAGCAGCTTTGGGGACGGACCCGAAGAGCAGTACTTC.

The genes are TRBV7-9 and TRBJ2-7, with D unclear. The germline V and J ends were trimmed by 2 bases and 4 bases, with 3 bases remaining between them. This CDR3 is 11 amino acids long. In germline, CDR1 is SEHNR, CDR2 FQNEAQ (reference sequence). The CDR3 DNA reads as TGTGCCAGCAGCTTAATTTACGAGCAGTACTTC. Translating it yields CASSLIYEQYF.

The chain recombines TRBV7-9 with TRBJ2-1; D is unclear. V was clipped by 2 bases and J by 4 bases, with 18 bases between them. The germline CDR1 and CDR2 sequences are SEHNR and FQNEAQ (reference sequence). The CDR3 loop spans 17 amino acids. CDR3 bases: TGTGCCAGCAGCTTAACGGTCTGGGCGGACGGTTACAATGAGCAGTTCTTC. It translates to CASSLTVWADGYNEQFF. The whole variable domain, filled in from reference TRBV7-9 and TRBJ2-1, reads DTGVSQNPRHKITKRGQNVTFRCDPISEHNRLYWYRQTLGQGPEFLTYFQNEAQLEKSRLLSDRFSAERPKGSFSTLEIQRTEQGDSAMYLCASSLTVWADGYNEQFFGPGTRLTVL.

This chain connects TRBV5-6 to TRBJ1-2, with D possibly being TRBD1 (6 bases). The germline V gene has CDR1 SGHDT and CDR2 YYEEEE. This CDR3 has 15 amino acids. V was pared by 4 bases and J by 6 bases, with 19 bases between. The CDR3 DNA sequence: TGTGCCAGCAGCCGCATGGAAAAGAAGGGGGATGGCTACACCTTC. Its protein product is CASSRMEKKGDGYTF.

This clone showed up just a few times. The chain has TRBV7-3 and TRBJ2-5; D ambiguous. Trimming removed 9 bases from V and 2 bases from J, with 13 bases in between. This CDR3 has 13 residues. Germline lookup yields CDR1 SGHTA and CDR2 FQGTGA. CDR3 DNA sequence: TGTGCCAGTGCCAGGACGGTACAAGAGACCCAGTACTTC. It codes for CASARTVQETQYF.